A single TCR beta chain is shown here with its context. Its antigen is unknown. Germline V gives CDR1 MDHEN, CDR2 SYDVKM. V gave up 4 bases and J gave up 2 bases, with 15 bases separating them. This CDR3 has 15 amino acids. The data belong to a study of response to subunit inactivated influenza vaccine. Overall study results and limits: Seasonal influenza vaccination, on each occasion, was suggested by the authors to recruit few new T cells.

TCRdb analysed the RT-PCR reads with MiXCR anew, one entry per CDR3 protein. The table lists around 250,000 distinct CDR3 sequences, 9% to 15% of them singletons. This material consisted of non-naive T cells sorted from PBMCs, taken around 15 days before vaccination. The receptor was isolated from a man aged 50 or older who received an inactivated influenza vaccine. The chain is built from TRBV28 and TRBJ2-7; weak D call: TRBD2 (5 bases). The CDR3 reads CASSSSTRRTYEQYF. CDR3 in DNA: TGTGCCAGCAGTTCCTCTACGAGGAGGACCTACGAGCAGTACTTC.